The TCR beta chain under discussion was sequenced for a study of spatial heterogeneity in lung cancer. Study background: Compared with alpha-chain sequences, beta-chain sequences were consistently detected in greater numbers. Study results and limitations: Counts of expanded intratumoral alpha and beta TCRs tracked tumor mutation counts.

Time point indicated: sample taken at primary tumor resection. Sequencing covered unsorted whole RNA taken from tumor, nontumor lung or frozen PBMC. Individually, TCR cDNA molecules were each labelled with a unique molecular identifier. TCRdb redid the calling of the 5' RACE reads with MiXCR, one entry per CDR3 protein. The sample contains 15,000 to 20,000 distinct CDR3 sequences, 4.5% to 7.5% of which appear only once. This clonotype was observed at least ten times. The antigen is undetermined. This beta chain turned up in a library designed for alpha chains; as an off-target read, its abundance says little. From germline, CDR1 is SGHRS and CDR2 YFSETQ. The J segment lost 6 bases and the V segment lost 4 bases, leaving 2 bases of the junction unmatched. This CDR3 contains 13 residues.

The TCR was taken from a female donor with early-stage non-small cell lung cancer. This sequence joins TRBV5-1 and TRBJ2-1; 9 bases align to TRBD2. The material was lung tumor tissue, obtained at surgery. The CDR3 sequence: CASSSSGSNEQFF. The CDR3 DNA reads TGCGCCAGCAGCAGTAGCGGGAGCAATGAGCAGTTCTTC.